Listed below are T cell receptor beta chains from one sample, sequenced in a study of blood T cell repertoires in COVID-19. Sequencing was performed with immunoSEQ multiplex PCR; in TCRdb, only in-frame clones are kept and a portion is missing. The sample shows about 160,000 clones, about three quarters of them seen only once. Material for sequencing was peripheral blood. The receptors here all came from a man between 65 and 80 years old with acute or convalescent COVID-19. The CDR3 runs from the conserved cysteine through the conserved F or W. A D gene is named only where the DNA matches it firmly. Clone size appears in some rows only: once, few, many, or a class for an expanded clone.

D: .
V: TRBV5-4
size: .
J: TRBJ1-4
DNA: TGTGCCAGCAGACCCTGGAGGGCCCCTCCGACTAATGAAAAACTGTTTTTT
CDR3: CASRPWRAPPTNEKLFF

D: TRBD1
V: TRBV27
size: .
J: TRBJ1-2
DNA: TGTGCCAGCAGTGGACAGGGGAGGGTTGATGGCTACACCTTC
CDR3: CASSGQGRVDGYTF

D: TRBD1
V: TRBV19
size: .
J: TRBJ2-7
DNA: TGTGCCAGTAGTTGGGGGACAGCCTACGAGCAGTACTTC
CDR3: CASSWGTAYEQYF

D: TRBD1
V: TRBV6-5
size: .
J: TRBJ1-5
DNA: TGTGCCAGCACCGGGACAGGGTTCAATCAGCCCCAGCATTTT
CDR3: CASTGTGFNQPQHF

D: TRBD1
V: TRBV6-5
size: .
J: TRBJ1-1
DNA: TGTGCCAGCAAAAGGACAGGGTGGAACACTGAAGCTTTCTTT
CDR3: CASKRTGWNTEAFF

D: .
V: TRBV20-1
size: .
J: TRBJ2-5
DNA: TGCAGTGCTAGTCTTGCCCGTCGGGAGACCCAGTACTTC
CDR3: CSASLARRETQYF

D: .
V: TRBV27
size: .
J: TRBJ2-7
DNA: TGTGCCAGCAGTTTACGGAGCCTAAGTGGGTACGAGCAGTACTTC
CDR3: CASSLRSLSGYEQYF

D: TRBD1
V: TRBV3-1/TRBV3-2
size: .
J: TRBJ1-3
DNA: TGTGCCAGCAGCCAAGATGGGACAGCTATTAGCTCTGGAAACACCATATATTTT
CDR3: CASSQDGTAISSGNTIYF

D: .
V: TRBV28
size: .
J: TRBJ1-1
DNA: TGTGCCAGCAGTCCCCCCGGTGCCCACTATACCGAAGCTTTCTTT
CDR3: CASSPPGAHYTEAFF

D: TRBD2
V: TRBV9
size: .
J: TRBJ2-7
DNA: TGTGCCAGCAGCGTAGACGGGGGGGCAGGAAAGTACGAGCAGTACTTC
CDR3: CASSVDGGAGKYEQYF

D: TRBD1
V: TRBV5-4
size: .
J: TRBJ1-4
DNA: TGTGCCAGCAGCCGGACAGGGGATGGCGAAAAACTGTTTTTT
CDR3: CASSRTGDGEKLFF

D: TRBD1
V: TRBV5-1
size: .
J: TRBJ1-3
DNA: TGCGCCAGCAGCAAGGACAGGGCCGACGGAAACACCATATATTTT
CDR3: CASSKDRADGNTIYF

D: TRBD1
V: TRBV7-6
size: .
J: TRBJ2-7
DNA: TGTGCCAGCAGCCTCGGAGGGACAGGGCAGGGGTACGAGCAGTACTTC
CDR3: CASSLGGTGQGYEQYF

D: TRBD2
V: TRBV27
size: .
J: TRBJ2-7
DNA: TGTGCCAGCAGTTTAATAGTACCAGCGGGAGTGGGGGAGCAGTACTTC
CDR3: CASSLIVPAGVGEQYF

D: .
V: TRBV6-5
size: .
J: TRBJ2-1
DNA: TGTGCCAGCAGTAGAGACAGGTTTTACAATGAGCAGTTCTTC
CDR3: CASSRDRFYNEQFF

D: .
V: TRBV5-6
size: .
J: TRBJ1-1
DNA: TGTGCCAGCAGCTTGGGTAGGGGGAACACTGAAGCTTTCTTT
CDR3: CASSLGRGNTEAFF

D: .
V: TRBV9
size: .
J: TRBJ1-2
DNA: TGTGCCAGCAGCGTAGCTGGGGCTGGCTACACCTTC
CDR3: CASSVAGAGYTF

D: .
V: TRBV18
size: .
J: TRBJ2-2
DNA: TGTGCCAGCTCACCACGTGGAGGGCTGAACACCGGGGAGCTGTTTTTT
CDR3: CASSPRGGLNTGELFF

D: TRBD1
V: TRBV2
size: .
J: TRBJ1-5
DNA: TGTGCCAGCAGTGAAGGCGGGACAGGGAATCAGCCCCAGCATTTT
CDR3: CASSEGGTGNQPQHF

D: .
V: TRBV28
size: .
J: TRBJ2-7
DNA: TGTGCCAGCACTTCCCTCGCCGGGATTGGGTCCTACGAGCAGTACTTC
CDR3: CASTSLAGIGSYEQYF

D: .
V: TRBV7-9
size: once
J: TRBJ2-5
DNA: TGTGCCAGCAGCAATCTAGCTCGGGAGACCCAGTACTTC
CDR3: CASSNLARETQYF

D: TRBD1
V: TRBV4-3
size: .
J: TRBJ1-2
DNA: TGCGCCAGCAGCCCGGGGACAGGGGTGACCTATGGCTACACCTTC
CDR3: CASSPGTGVTYGYTF

D: .
V: TRBV6-6
size: few
J: TRBJ1-3
DNA: TGTGCCAGCAGCATGGCGGTCTCTGGAAACACCATATATTTT
CDR3: CASSMAVSGNTIYF

D: TRBD1
V: TRBV2
size: few
J: TRBJ1-2
DNA: TGTGCCAGCCGACAGGGGGGATATGGCTACACCTTC
CDR3: CASRQGGYGYTF

D: .
V: TRBV7-2
size: .
J: TRBJ1-5
DNA: TGTGCCAGCAGCTTAGCGCTAATGGGCACTAGCAATCAGCCCCAGCATTTT
CDR3: CASSLALMGTSNQPQHF

D: .
V: TRBV6-5
size: .
J: TRBJ1-1
DNA: TGTGCCAGCAGAGGCGGGCAGAACATGAACACTGAAGCTTTCTTT
CDR3: CASRGGQNMNTEAFF

D: TRBD2
V: TRBV7-3
size: .
J: TRBJ2-3
DNA: TGTGCCAGCAGGCTGGGACTAGCCCCCAGCACAGATACGCAGTATTTT
CDR3: CASRLGLAPSTDTQYF

D: .
V: TRBV7-3
size: many
J: TRBJ2-3
DNA: TGTGCCAGCAGCCCCGTCGGACTATCAAGCACAGATACGCAGTATTTT
CDR3: CASSPVGLSSTDTQYF

D: .
V: TRBV6-5
size: .
J: TRBJ2-6
DNA: TGTGCCAGCAGTTACTATAGTACTGGGGCCAACGTCCTGACTTTC
CDR3: CASSYYSTGANVLTF

D: .
V: TRBV28
size: .
J: TRBJ2-7
DNA: TGTGCCAGCAGCCCGGTAGCACCTACCTACGAGCAGTACTTC
CDR3: CASSPVAPTYEQYF

D: TRBD1
V: TRBV11-2
size: .
J: TRBJ1-2
DNA: TGTGCCAGCAGCGGCAGGGGGCCCGGCTATGGCTACACCTTC
CDR3: CASSGRGPGYGYTF

D: TRBD2
V: TRBV6-2/TRBV6-3
size: .
J: TRBJ2-3
DNA: TGTGCCAGCAGTTACCGGACTAGTGCGGATACGCAGTATTTT
CDR3: CASSYRTSADTQYF